These 28 T cell receptor beta chains were sequenced from one sample in a study of T cell responses to AZD1222 COVID-19 vaccine. TCRdb keeps only in-frame clones here, not all; method: immunoSEQ multiplex PCR. Here the sample spans 150,000 to 200,000 clones, around 94% being singletons. The sequences come from peripheral blood, collected on day 0 of AZD1222 vaccination. The receptors were gathered from an adult in good health.

The chain has TRBV24-1 and TRBJ2-7; unclear D gene. From germline, CDR1 is KGHDR and CDR2 SFDVKD. Deletions cut 6 bases from V and 1 base from J, with 9 bases between. The CDR3 loop spans 13 amino acids. CDR3 sequence (DNA): TGTGCCACCAGTCATCCCGGATCCTACGAGCAGTACTTC. It translates to CATSHPGSYEQYF.

This chain links TRBV27 with TRBJ2-7, with 9 bases identical to TRBD2. Germline CDR1 is MNHEY and CDR2 is SMNVEV (reference sequence). V lost 2 bases, J lost 5 bases, and 1 base stayed unmatched. The CDR3 is made up of 13 amino acids. The CDR3 loop is CASSLSGRNEQYF. CDR3 nucleotides: TGTGCCAGCAGTTTAAGCGGGAGGAACGAGCAGTACTTC.

DNA of the CDR3: TGTGCCAGCAGCTTAGCGTTAGGAGTGCATTCACCCCTCCACTTT. This translates into CASSLALGVHSPLHF. The gene calls are TRBV7-8 and TRBJ1-6; D remains unclear. The V gene lost 0 bases and the J gene lost 8 bases, with 11 bases spanning the gap. CDR1 is SGHVS, CDR2 FQNEAQ, per germline. The CDR3 totals 15 residues.

The CDR3 sequence is CASSLWDRTEAFF. The CDR3 nucleotides read TGTGCCAGCAGTTTATGGGATCGAACTGAAGCTTTCTTT. The V gene is TRBV27, the J gene TRBJ1-1; D is unresolved. Germline V gene lookup returns CDR1 MNHEY and CDR2 SMNVEV (reference sequence). The CDR3 is made up of 13 amino acids. The germline V and J ends were trimmed by 1 base and 5 bases, with 8 bases remaining between them.

The DNA for the CDR3 is TGTGCCAGCAGGTTCCAGAGGGGTGGTGGCACTGAAGCTTTCTTT. This translates into CASRFQRGGGTEAFF. The chain recombines TRBV28 with TRBJ1-1; possibly TRBD1 for D (5 bases). V gave up 6 bases and J gave up 4 bases, with 18 bases separating them. This CDR3 comprises 15 residues. Germline-derived CDR1 and CDR2 are MDHEN and SYDVKM.

The chain joins TRBV3-1 (or the pseudogene TRBV3-2) to TRBJ1-5; D gene ambiguous. Germline V CDR1 and CDR2: LGHDT, YNNKEL (reference sequence). V lost 4 bases to trimming and J lost 4 bases, with 5 bases between them. This CDR3 is 12 amino acids long. The CDR3 bases are TGTGCCAGCAGCCGAGGGAATCAGCCCCAGCATTTT. Protein sequence: CASSRGNQPQHF.

V and J are TRBV5-1 and TRBJ2-3; TRBD2 matches 9 bases. This CDR3 spans 17 amino acids. Germline lookup yields CDR1 SGHRS and CDR2 YFSETQ. Unmatched junction bases numbered 15, after V lost 4 bases and J lost 6 bases. The CDR3 nucleotides are TGCGCCAGCAGCCCAGGGAGCTTAGCGGGAGTCGTCGATACGCAGTATTTT. This gives the protein CASSPGSLAGVVDTQYF.

This chain links TRBV28 with TRBJ1-1; D is unresolved. V dropped 3 bases and J dropped 9 bases, with 11 bases sitting between them. CDR3 length equals 12 residues. Germline loops: CDR1 MDHEN, CDR2 SYDVKM. The DNA for the CDR3 is TGTGCCAGCAGTTTGTCGGAAGGGAAAGCTTTCTTT. This encodes CASSLSEGKAFF.

This clone is a singleton in its sample. This chain links TRBV9 with TRBJ2-2; 8 bases fit TRBD1. Germline assignment: CDR1 SGDLS and CDR2 YYNGEE. V shed 5 bases and J 8 bases; nucleotides not matched to a gene: 8. The length of the CDR3 is 14 residues. The CDR3 nucleotides read TGTGCCAGCAGAAACGGACAGGGACGAGGGGAGCTGTTTTTT. This encodes CASRNGQGRGELFF. The full variable domain, with the rest looked up from reference TRBV9 and TRBJ2-2, is DSGVTQTPKHLITATGQRVTLRCSPRSGDLSVYWYQQSLDQGLQFLIQYYNGEERAKGNILERFSAQQFPDLHSELNLSSLELGDSALYFCASRNGQGRGELFFGEGSRLTVL.

This clone was picked up one time. The gene calls are TRBV7-3 and TRBJ2-1; TRBD2 agrees at 12 bases. Germline-derived CDR1 and CDR2 are SGHTA and FQGTGA. J was trimmed by 6 bases and V by 5 bases; bases with no gene match: 5. The CDR3 totals 15 residues. CDR3 protein: CASSPTSGSTNEQFF. The CDR3 nucleotides are TGTGCCAGCAGCCCGACTAGCGGGAGCACCAATGAGCAGTTCTTC.

This chain connects TRBV18 to TRBJ1-5; possible D gene TRBD1, 5 bases. This CDR3 contains 15 residues. V was clipped by 4 bases and J by 0 bases, with 10 bases between them. CDR1 is KGHSH, CDR2 LQKENI, per germline. CDR3 in DNA: TGTGCCAGCTCACAGGGGATAGATAGCAATCAGCCCCAGCATTTT. It specifies CASSQGIDSNQPQHF.

The chain joins TRBV30 to TRBJ2-1; D is ambiguous. The germline V and J ends were trimmed by 0 bases and 5 bases, with 8 bases remaining between them. CDR1 and CDR2 from the germline V gene are GTSNPN and SVGIG (reference sequence). The length of the CDR3 is 13 residues. This CDR3 reads CAWSVASDNEQFF. Written as DNA, the CDR3 is TGTGCCTGGAGTGTAGCCAGCGACAATGAGCAGTTCTTC.

V gene TRBV2 combines with J gene TRBJ1-5; 9 nucleotides align to TRBD1. V shed 8 bases and J 6 bases; nucleotides not matched to a gene: 5. Per the germline V gene, CDR1 is SNHLY and CDR2 is FYNNEI. The CDR3 totals 13 residues. CDR3 sequence reads: CASGRDRVQPQHF. In DNA form, the CDR3 reads TGTGCCAGCGGCCGGGACAGGGTTCAGCCCCAGCATTTT.

This clone has a handful of counts. V usage is TRBV3-1 (or the pseudogene TRBV3-2) and J usage is TRBJ1-3, with D unresolved. Germline values: CDR1 LGHDT, CDR2 YNNKEL (reference sequence). There are 17 residues in the CDR3. The germline V and J ends were trimmed by 5 bases and 0 bases, with 17 bases remaining between them. The CDR3 region has the DNA TGTGCCAGCAGCTTTGCCCCAAGGCAGGTCTCTGGAAACACCATATATTTT. It translates to CASSFAPRQVSGNTIYF.

The chain joins TRBV5-1 to TRBJ1-2; possible D gene TRBD1, 6 bases. Germline CDR1 reads SGHRS; CDR2 reads YFSETQ. The CDR3 is 13 residues long. Deletions cut 0 bases from V and 8 bases from J, with 11 bases between. This CDR3 reads CASSLDGGIGYTF. CDR3 coding DNA: TGCGCCAGCAGCTTGGACGGGGGCATAGGCTACACCTTC. The complete variable domain, with remaining parts taken from reference TRBV5-1 and TRBJ1-2, reads KAGVTQTPRYLIKTRGQQVTLSCSPISGHRSVSWYQQTPGQGLQFLFEYFSETQRNKGNFPGRFSGRQFSNSRSEMNVSTLELGDSALYLCASSLDGGIGYTFGSGTRLTVV.

This clone appeared a single time. The chain recombines TRBV30 with TRBJ2-6, with D possibly matching TRBD1 (6 bases). CDR3 length: 17 residues. The V end was cut by 2 bases, the J end by 0 bases, with 14 bases between. The V gene's germline CDR1 is GTSNPN and CDR2 SVGIG (reference sequence). The CDR3 DNA reads as TGTGCCTGGAGTTTTCAGGGGATAAGCTCTGGGGCCAACGTCCTGACTTTC. The encoded protein is CAWSFQGISSGANVLTF.

The CDR3: CASIGFAGYGYTF. For the CDR3, the DNA is TGTGCCAGTATCGGGTTTGCGGGCTATGGCTACACCTTC. The chain has TRBV19 and TRBJ1-2; D is unclear. The length of the CDR3 is 13 residues. Germline CDR1 LNHDA, CDR2 SQIVND (reference sequence). Trimming pared 7 bases from V and 4 bases from J, leaving 13 bases between.

Only a few counts were recorded for this clone. The genes are TRBV7-7 and TRBJ2-1; 10 bases fit TRBD1. The CDR3 spans 15 residues. The J segment lost 7 bases and the V segment lost 1 base, leaving 4 bases of the junction unmatched. Looked up from germline, CDR1 is SSHAT and CDR2 is FNYEAQ (reference sequence). As DNA, the CDR3 is TGTGCCAGCAGCTTAGGGCGACAGGGGGCAAATGAGCAGTTCTTC. Translated: CASSLGRQGANEQFF.

The chain uses TRBV6-1 and TRBJ2-7; unclear D gene. V dropped 2 bases and J dropped 0 bases, with 8 bases sitting between them. Germline V gene data show CDR1 as MNHNS and CDR2 as SASEGT. This CDR3 is 14 amino acids long. The CDR3 spells CASSERENSYEQYF. DNA of the CDR3: TGTGCCAGCAGTGAACGTGAGAACTCCTACGAGCAGTACTTC.

The V gene is TRBV7-9, the J gene TRBJ1-4, with TRBD1 as a possible D gene (6 bases). CDR1 is SEHNR, CDR2 FQNEAQ, per germline (reference sequence). The CDR3 runs to 16 residues. Trimming shortened V by 6 bases and J by 0 bases, and 14 bases separated the two germline ends. The CDR3 is CASSQGRVSTNEKLFF. The CDR3 bases are TGTGCCAGCAGTCAGGGGAGAGTCTCAACTAATGAAAAACTGTTTTTT.

The chain is built from TRBV28 and TRBJ1-3, with a possible D match to TRBD1 (5 bases). The germline V gene encodes CDR1 MDHEN and CDR2 SYDVKM. The CDR3 loop spans 14 amino acids. The V end lost 3 bases, the J end lost 4 bases, and 10 bases lay between the germline ends. This CDR3 is CASSLGVKGNTIYF. CDR3 in DNA: TGTGCCAGCAGTTTGGGGGTGAAGGGAAACACCATATATTTT.

The CDR3 DNA reads as TGTGCCAGCTCACCACAGAATAGCAATCAGCCCCAGCATTTT. It is translated as CASSPQNSNQPQHF. J is TRBJ1-5 and V is TRBV18; D is unclear. The CDR3 contains 14 residues. CDR1 and CDR2 from the germline V gene are KGHSH and LQKENI. V was shortened by 1 base and J by 0 bases, with 4 bases between the two germline ends.

The rearrangement links TRBV6-5 to TRBJ2-5; possibly TRBD2 for D (6 bases). The length of the CDR3 is 15 residues. Trimming removed 4 bases at V and 4 bases at J, with 16 bases between. Germline V CDR1 and CDR2: MNHEY, SVGAGI. The CDR3 nucleotides read TGTGCCAGCAGTTTAGGGCCCGGGACTCCAGAGACCCAGTACTTC. Amino acid sequence: CASSLGPGTPETQYF.

This rearrangement joins TRBV4-1 to TRBJ1-1, with a weak D call TRBD1 (5 bases). Germline lookup yields CDR1 MGHRA and CDR2 YSYEKL. This CDR3 has 14 residues. V was shortened by 3 bases and J by 3 bases, with 11 bases between the two germline ends. In nucleotides, the CDR3 is TGCGCCAGCAGCCACTGGATAGGGGACACTGAAGCTTTCTTT. This translates into CASSHWIGDTEAFF.

The chain has TRBV3-1 (or the pseudogene TRBV3-2) and TRBJ1-1; 7 nucleotides agree with TRBD1. J gave up 1 base and V 1 base, and 6 bases lay outside the gene matches. Germline V gene data show CDR1 as LGHDT and CDR2 as YNNKEL (reference sequence). The CDR3 sequence is 16 residues long. The CDR3 DNA reads as TGTGCCAGCAGCCAAGGACAGGGCAACTCGAACACTGAAGCTTTCTTT. Amino acids: CASSQGQGNSNTEAFF.

This clone was detected once. The V gene is TRBV19, the J gene TRBJ1-5; D unresolved. Germline V gene sequence: CDR1 LNHDA, CDR2 SQIVND (reference sequence). V was trimmed by 3 bases and J by 4 bases, leaving 13 bases between them. This CDR3 has 15 residues. CDR3 residues: CASSIEGWVNQPQHF. CDR3 bases: TGTGCCAGTAGTATCGAAGGATGGGTTAATCAGCCCCAGCATTTT.

The chain recombines TRBV30 with TRBJ1-5, with 9 nucleotides matching TRBD1. The germline CDR1 and CDR2 sequences are GTSNPN and SVGIG (reference sequence). J gave up 7 bases and V 2 bases, and 9 bases lay outside the gene matches. CDR3 length: 15 residues. The CDR3 bases are TGTGCCTGGAGTACCGGGACAGGGTCCGAACAGCCCCAGCATTTT. Its translation: CAWSTGTGSEQPQHF.

The chain carries TRBV10-3 and TRBJ2-7; 8 bases line up with TRBD1. Germline CDR1 ENHRY, CDR2 SYGVKD. V shed 6 bases and J 0 bases; nucleotides not matched to a gene: 4. This CDR3 spans 14 amino acids. CDR3 in DNA: TGTGCCATCAGCCCGGACAGGGACTCCTACGAGCAGTACTTC. Its translation: CAISPDRDSYEQYF.